This T cell receptor beta chain was sequenced during a study of siplizumab effects on memory and regulatory T cells. Regarding this clone: The antigen remains undetermined.

The study's findings and limits: Suppressive activity of Tregs proliferating in siplizumab cultures remained unconfirmed. Roughly 80-95% of proliferating CD4+ or CD8+ clones lacked a naive or memory phenotype that could be assigned.

Trimming removed 8 bases from V and 1 base from J, with 14 bases in between. This CDR3 contains 14 residues. Germline-derived CDR1 and CDR2 are SNHLY and FYNNEI. Only in-frame clones appear in the TCRdb table, and some are missing; sequencing was by immunoSEQ multiplex PCR. The table includes approximately 110,000 clones, 85% to 95% detected once. Sequencing was done on a sample of CD4+ T cells sorted from blood. The receptor was isolated from a human donor in good health. The rearrangement links TRBV2 to TRBJ1-1; the D is unclear. CDR3 sequence reads: CASGKDGWNTEAFF. The CDR3 region has the DNA TGTGCCAGCGGAAAGGACGGGTGGAACACTGAAGCTTTCTTT.